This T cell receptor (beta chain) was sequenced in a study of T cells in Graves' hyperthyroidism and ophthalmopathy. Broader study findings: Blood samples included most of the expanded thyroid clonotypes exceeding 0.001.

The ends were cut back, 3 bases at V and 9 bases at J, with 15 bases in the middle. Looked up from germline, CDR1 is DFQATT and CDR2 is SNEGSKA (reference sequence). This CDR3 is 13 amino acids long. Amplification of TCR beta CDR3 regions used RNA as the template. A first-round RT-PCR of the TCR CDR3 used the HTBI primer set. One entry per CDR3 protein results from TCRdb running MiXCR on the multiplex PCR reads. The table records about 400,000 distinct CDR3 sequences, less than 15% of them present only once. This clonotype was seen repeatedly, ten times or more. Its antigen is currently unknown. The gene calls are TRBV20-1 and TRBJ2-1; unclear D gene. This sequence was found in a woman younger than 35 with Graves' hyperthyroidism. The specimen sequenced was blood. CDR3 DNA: TGCAGTGCTAGCGGCAACCTCCGCAGTGAGCAGTTCTTC. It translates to CSASGNLRSEQFF.